A selection of T cell receptor beta chains follows, all from one sample in a study of T cell responses to AZD1222 COVID-19 vaccine. The assay was immunoSEQ multiplex PCR, and TCRdb's table has in-frame clones only and misses some. Seen here are over 85,000 clones, roughly nine tenths observed once, and the top ten hold 4% to 6%. The sample was peripheral blood, taken on day 0 of AZD1222 vaccination. These receptors were collected from an adult in good health. CDR3s leave out the opening cysteine and the closing phenylalanine or tryptophan. A D gene is named only where the DNA matches it firmly.

TRBJ1-5 | . | TRBV7-8 | ASSLEGTYSNQPQH
TRBJ1-2 | . | TRBV21-1 | ASSKVVSPGHGYT
TRBJ2-3 | TRBD2 | TRBV7-2 | ASSLGLAADTQY
TRBJ1-4 | . | TRBV3-1/TRBV3-2 | ASSQDRGIGWEKLF
TRBJ2-2 | TRBD1 | TRBV27 | ASRRQGSGTGELF
TRBJ1-2 | TRBD1 | TRBV5-4 | ASSAQGLDGYT
TRBJ2-5 | . | TRBV7-2 | ASRPSWRLQETQY
TRBJ2-7 | TRBD1 | TRBV24-1 | ATSDPGQGVYEQY
TRBJ2-1 | TRBD1 | TRBV27 | ASSTRTGGHEQF
TRBJ1-1 | . | TRBV19 | ASSIDGGRNTEAF